These 27 T cell receptor beta chains share one sample of origin, sequenced in a study of T cell responses to AZD1222 COVID-19 vaccine. The table came from immunoSEQ multiplex PCR; TCRdb's copy has only in-frame clones and leaves some out. The table records 150,000 to 200,000 clones, approximately 87% of them present only once. This specimen consisted of peripheral blood, obtained on day 0 of MenACWY control vaccination. These receptors were taken from an adult in good health.

This clone was seen only once. V is TRBV4-2 and J is TRBJ2-7; 8 bases map to TRBD2. The V gene's germline CDR1 is LGHNA and CDR2 YNFKEQ. J lost 2 bases, V lost 0 bases, and 6 bases had no gene match. The CDR3 has 16 residues. The CDR3 sequence: CASSQDPDGGAYEQYF. CDR3 coding DNA: TGTGCCAGCAGCCAAGATCCCGACGGGGGGGCCTACGAGCAGTACTTC.

The count of this clone is one. V and J are TRBV28 and TRBJ1-2; TRBD1 might be the D (6 bases). V lost 5 bases, J lost 8 bases, and 12 bases lay in between. Per germline, CDR1 MDHEN and CDR2 SYDVKM. There are 12 residues in the CDR3. The CDR3 sequence: CASSQGLRGYTF. The CDR3 coding sequence is TGTGCCAGCAGTCAGGGGTTGAGGGGCTACACCTTC.

The chain links TRBV5-1 to TRBJ1-1; TRBD1 is a possible D gene (6 bases). This CDR3 has 16 residues. Germline values: CDR1 SGHRS, CDR2 YFSETQ. V gave up 4 bases and J gave up 0 bases, with 16 bases separating them. This CDR3 reads CASSADRPLMNTEAFF. CDR3 coding DNA: TGCGCCAGCAGCGCCGACAGGCCCCTGATGAACACTGAAGCTTTCTTT.

The chain has TRBV5-1 and TRBJ2-2; TRBD1 might be the D (5 bases). Germline CDR1 and CDR2: SGHRS and YFSETQ. V was cut by 0 bases and J by 6 bases, with 15 bases left in between. The CDR3 runs 16 residues. CDR3 loop: CASSLGTTGRAGELFF. CDR3 bases: TGCGCCAGCAGCTTGGGAACCACAGGTCGCGCCGGGGAGCTGTTTTTT.

The V and J genes are TRBV19 and TRBJ1-2; D call uncertain. Germline V CDR1 and CDR2: LNHDA, SQIVND (reference sequence). The CDR3 runs to 15 residues. Trimming pared 5 bases from V and 2 bases from J, leaving 15 bases between. The CDR3, as DNA: TGTGCCAGTAGTCCCCAGGCTAGAAGAAACTATGGCTACACCTTC. Translated, it gives CASSPQARRNYGYTF.

Only a few counts were recorded for this clone. The chain employs TRBV4-2 and TRBJ2-4; D unclear. Germline CDR1 LGHNA, CDR2 YNFKEQ. The CDR3 runs to 15 residues. Between the trimmed V and J ends, which lost 0 bases and 2 bases, there was a span of 8 bases. The CDR3 region has the DNA TGTGCCAGCAGCCAAGATGAGGACCCCAAAAACATTCAGTACTTC. Encoded protein: CASSQDEDPKNIQYF.

The chain uses TRBV27 and TRBJ1-1; D unclear. CDR3 length equals 14 residues. V was shortened by 6 bases and J by 2 bases, with 13 bases between the two germline ends. Germline-derived CDR1 and CDR2 are MNHEY and SMNVEV (reference sequence). For the CDR3, the DNA is TGTGCCAGCAGCTTCAAGACCATAAACACTGAAGCTTTCTTT. It is translated as CASSFKTINTEAFF.

The chain's CDR3 is CASSLDVQGESPLHF. CDR3 sequence (DNA): TGCGCCAGCAGCTTGGATGTCCAGGGCGAATCACCCCTCCACTTT. V and J are TRBV5-1 and TRBJ1-6; the D gene is possibly TRBD1 (5 bases). V gave up 0 bases and J gave up 10 bases, with 14 bases separating them. This CDR3 is 15 amino acids long. Germline V gene sequence: CDR1 SGHRS, CDR2 YFSETQ.

Concerning this clone itself: Other DNA sequences from this sample encode an identical CDR3 as well. The rearrangement links TRBV18 to TRBJ1-4; 7 nucleotides agree with TRBD1. CDR3 size: 14 residues. In germline, CDR1 is KGHSH, CDR2 LQKENI. After removal of 2 bases from V and 7 bases from J, the junction contained 4 bases not matched to a gene. The CDR3 loop reads CASSPTGVGEKLFF. The CDR3 region has the DNA TGTGCCAGCTCACCAACAGGGGTGGGTGAAAAACTGTTTTTT.

The chain is built from TRBV4-3 and TRBJ1-4; 10 bases fit TRBD1. The CDR3 runs to 14 residues. Losses at the gene ends were 4 bases for V and 6 bases for J; bases not matched to a gene: 2. The germline V gene encodes CDR1 LGHNA and CDR2 YSLEER. The CDR3 sequence is CASSPGQGDEKLFF. The CDR3 DNA reads as TGCGCCAGCAGCCCCGGACAGGGGGATGAAAAACTGTTTTTT.

The chain recombines TRBV28 with TRBJ2-7; D gene ambiguous. The CDR3 sequence is 12 residues long. Germline lookup yields CDR1 MDHEN and CDR2 SYDVKM. The V end was cut by 2 bases, the J end by 4 bases, with 6 bases between. The CDR3: CASSLGEYEQYF. Here the CDR3 DNA reads TGTGCCAGCAGTTTAGGGGAATACGAGCAGTACTTC.

The chain has TRBV14 and TRBJ2-1, with D tentatively TRBD1 (6 bases). Germline V gives CDR1 SGHDN, CDR2 FVKESK. Between the trimmed V and J ends, which lost 0 bases and 3 bases, there was a span of 9 bases. The length of the CDR3 is 15 residues. CDR3 sequence: CASSQEQGYYNEQFF. CDR3 coding DNA: TGTGCCAGCAGCCAAGAACAGGGATACTACAATGAGCAGTTCTTC.

The chain recombines TRBV5-6 with TRBJ2-2; D is perhaps TRBD1 or TRBD2 (6 bases each). The CDR3 extends over 15 amino acids. Germline V gene sequence: CDR1 SGHDT, CDR2 YYEEEE. The V gene lost 2 bases and the J gene lost 5 bases, with 13 bases spanning the gap. The CDR3, as DNA: TGTGCCAGCAGCTTTCGGGGGCGCAGGACCGGGGAGCTGTTTTTT. Translation: CASSFRGRRTGELFF.

The chain is built from TRBV6-5 and TRBJ1-2; D is undetermined. The CDR3 is 12 residues long. Germline CDR1 and CDR2: MNHEY and SVGAGI. V was trimmed by 7 bases and J by 4 bases, leaving 10 bases between them. In nucleotides, the CDR3 is TGTGCCAGCAAACCGTTGACCTATGGCTACACCTTC. Translating gives CASKPLTYGYTF.

The rearrangement uses TRBV9 and TRBJ1-3; 9 positions agree with TRBD1. The CDR3 consists of 20 residues. The V gene's germline CDR1 is SGDLS and CDR2 YYNGEE. J gave up 2 bases and V 1 base, and 16 bases lay outside the gene matches. The chain's CDR3 is CASSVIPGQGLGSPGNTIYF. In DNA, the CDR3 is TGTGCCAGCAGCGTAATCCCGGGACAGGGCTTGGGATCGCCTGGAAACACCATATATTTT.

The chain is built from TRBV3-1 (or the pseudogene TRBV3-2) and TRBJ1-1; the D gene is possibly TRBD1 (5 bases). The CDR3 loop spans 19 amino acids. Trimming pared 4 bases from V and 5 bases from J, leaving 29 bases between. Germline CDR1 is LGHDT and CDR2 is YNNKEL (reference sequence). The CDR3 DNA sequence: TGTGCCAGCAGCCCCGAATCCCCGGGACGGAAACTGAAGGGGACTGAAGCTTTCTTT. This encodes CASSPESPGRKLKGTEAFF.

The chain recombines TRBV2 with TRBJ2-1; D may be TRBD1 (5 bases). With 4 bases removed from V and 8 bases from J, the gap between germline ends came to 9 bases. The germline gives CDR1 SNHLY, CDR2 FYNNEI. The CDR3 covers 12 residues. CDR3: CASSGQWDEQFF. For the CDR3, the DNA is TGTGCCAGCAGTGGACAGTGGGATGAGCAGTTCTTC.

The V call is TRBV28, the J call TRBJ2-2; 7 nucleotides match TRBD1. The V gene's germline CDR1 is MDHEN and CDR2 SYDVKM. V dropped 6 bases and J dropped 7; count of bases not matched to a gene: 8. The CDR3 covers 14 residues. The CDR3, as DNA: TGTGCCAGCAGACAGACAGGGTCGAACGGGGAGCTGTTTTTT. It encodes CASRQTGSNGELFF.

V gene TRBV5-8 combines with J gene TRBJ2-1; D is possibly TRBD2 (6 bases). Germline V gene sequence: CDR1 SGHTS, CDR2 YDEGEE. V dropped 4 bases and J dropped 0 bases, with 14 bases sitting between them. This CDR3 region has 16 residues. The CDR3, as DNA: TGTGCCAGCAGCCCGTGGGAGGCGAGCTCCTACAATGAGCAGTTCTTC. It is translated as CASSPWEASSYNEQFF.

The chain combines TRBV5-4 with TRBJ2-7; D is possibly TRBD2 (5 bases). The V gene lost 4 bases and the J gene lost 6 bases, with 20 bases spanning the gap. In germline, CDR1 is SGHNT, CDR2 YYREEE (reference sequence). The CDR3 runs to 15 residues. DNA of the CDR3: TGTGCCAGCAGCCTTGGAGGCCCTAGTAGGGTCGAGCAGTACTTC. It yields the protein CASSLGGPSRVEQYF. Full variable domain (missing parts from reference TRBV5-4 and TRBJ2-7): ETGVTQSPTHLIKTRGQQVTLRCSSQSGHNTVSWYQQALGQGPQFIFQYYREEENGRGNFPPRFSGLQFPNYSSELNVNALELDDSALYLCASSLGGPSRVEQYFGPGTRLTVT.

This chain joins TRBV2 and TRBJ1-1; D unresolved. Germline lookup yields CDR1 SNHLY and CDR2 FYNNEI. V lost 5 bases to trimming and J lost 4 bases, with 17 bases between them. The CDR3 extends over 15 amino acids. The CDR3 loop is CASSNTPRTGTEAFF. In DNA, the CDR3 is TGTGCCAGCAGTAACACCCCCCGGACCGGCACTGAAGCTTTCTTT.

The V call is TRBV30, the J call TRBJ2-7; 9 bases line up with TRBD1. The CDR3 consists of 16 residues. CDR1 and CDR2 (germline): GTSNPN, SVGIG (reference sequence). V was clipped by 6 bases and J by 2 bases; unmatched bases: 14. The CDR3: CACDRGPGQGAYEQYF. In DNA form, the CDR3 reads TGTGCCTGTGATAGGGGGCCGGGACAGGGAGCCTACGAGCAGTACTTC. Based on the CDR3 plus reference TRBV30 and TRBJ2-7, the full variable domain is SQTIHQWPATLVQPVGSPLSLECTVEGTSNPNLYWYRQAAGRGLQLLFYSVGIGQISSEVPQNLSASRPQDRQFILSSKKLLLSDSGFYLCACDRGPGQGAYEQYFGPGTRLTVT.

The rearrangement joins TRBV2 to TRBJ2-7; 7 positions match TRBD1. The CDR3 has 12 residues. V lost 7 bases, J lost 12 bases, and 12 bases stayed unmatched. Germline V gives CDR1 SNHLY, CDR2 FYNNEI. This chain's CDR3 is CASNPGQKRVYF. CDR3 nucleotide sequence: TGTGCCAGCAACCCGGGACAGAAAAGGGTGTACTTC.

J is TRBJ2-5 and V is TRBV3-1 (or the pseudogene TRBV3-2); D not certain. Per the germline V gene, CDR1 is LGHDT and CDR2 is YNNKEL (reference sequence). The CDR3 runs 12 residues. Trimming took off 5 bases at V and 5 bases at J, with 9 bases between the two ends. This CDR3 is CASSYPPETQYF. For the CDR3, the DNA is TGTGCCAGCAGCTACCCTCCCGAGACCCAGTACTTC.

The gene calls are TRBV24-1 and TRBJ2-6; a weak D match, TRBD1 (6 bases). CDR1 and CDR2 (germline): KGHDR, SFDVKD. Trimming cost V 4 bases and J 0 bases, with 15 bases left between them. There are 18 residues in the CDR3. The CDR3 nucleotides read TGTGCCACCAGTGACCCCTTGGACAGCAGCTCTGGGGCCAACGTCCTGACTTTC. Amino acids: CATSDPLDSSSGANVLTF.

This clone was counted only a few times. V is TRBV11-1 and J is TRBJ2-7; D gene uncertain. The V and J ends lost 5 bases and 4 bases respectively, with 15 bases between them. The CDR3 sequence is 14 residues long. Germline V gene lookup returns CDR1 SGHAT and CDR2 FQDESV (reference sequence). The CDR3 nucleotides are TGTGCCAGCAGCCCGGGTCCTCCTAAGTACGAGCAGTACTTC. Protein sequence: CASSPGPPKYEQYF.

The gene calls are TRBV30 and TRBJ2-4, with a weak D call TRBD2 (5 bases). The CDR3 is 13 residues long. CDR1 is GTSNPN, CDR2 SVGIG, per germline (reference sequence). Trimming took off 0 bases at V and 8 bases at J, with 11 bases between the two ends. This CDR3 is CAWSVRERDIQYF. The CDR3 nucleotides read TGTGCCTGGAGTGTCCGTGAGAGGGACATTCAGTACTTC. The full variable domain, in which reference TRBV30 and TRBJ2-4 provide the parts outside the CDR3, is SQTIHQWPATLVQPVGSPLSLECTVEGTSNPNLYWYRQAAGRGLQLLFYSVGIGQISSEVPQNLSASRPQDRQFILSSKKLLLSDSGFYLCAWSVRERDIQYFGAGTRLSVL.